Below, 2 T cell receptor beta chains from the same sample are listed, as sequenced in a study of post-analysis software for immune sequencing data. Study findings and constraints: There were about five TRBV segments more frequent in patients than controls, and TRBV5-6, TRBV5-1 and TRBV20-1 were among them.

Included in the TCR beta cDNA libraries were unique molecular identifiers. Each CDR3 protein is one row after TCRdb ran MiXCR on the PCR reads. The sample gives hundreds of thousands of distinct CDR3 sequences, about 50% of which show up once; 4.6% is in the top ten. These receptors' antigens are unknown. The source material was blood. These receptors were obtained from a girl under 18 with multiple sclerosis.

The chain couples TRBV5-1 to TRBJ2-3; D gene unclear. The CDR3 runs to 12 residues. The V and J ends lost 4 bases and 2 bases respectively, with 5 bases between them. Germline lookup yields CDR1 SGHRS and CDR2 YFSETQ. The CDR3 DNA sequence: TGCGCCAGCAGCGCTATCACAGATACGCAGTATTTT. This sequence encodes CASSAITDTQYF.

This chain connects TRBV29-1 to TRBJ1-6; 7 nucleotides agree with TRBD1. The CDR3 sequence is 13 residues long. J was trimmed by 6 bases and V by 6 bases; bases with no gene match: 5. Germline lookup yields CDR1 SQVTM and CDR2 ANQGSEA. CDR3 amino acids: CSVMTGTNSPLHF. The CDR3 DNA reads TGCAGCGTGATGACAGGGACTAATTCACCCCTCCACTTT.